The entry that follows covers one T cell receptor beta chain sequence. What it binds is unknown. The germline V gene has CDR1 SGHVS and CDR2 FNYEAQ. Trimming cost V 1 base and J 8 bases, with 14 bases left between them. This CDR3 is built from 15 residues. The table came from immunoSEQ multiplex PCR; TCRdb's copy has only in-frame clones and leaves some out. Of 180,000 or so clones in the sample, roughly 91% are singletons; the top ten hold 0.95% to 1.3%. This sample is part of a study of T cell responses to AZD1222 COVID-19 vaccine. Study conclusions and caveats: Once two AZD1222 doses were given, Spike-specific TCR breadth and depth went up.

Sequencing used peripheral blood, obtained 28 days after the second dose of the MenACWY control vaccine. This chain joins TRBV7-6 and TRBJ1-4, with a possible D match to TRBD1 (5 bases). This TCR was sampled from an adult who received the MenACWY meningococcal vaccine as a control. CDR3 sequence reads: CASSLGTLATEKLFF. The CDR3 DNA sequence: TGTGCCAGCAGCTTAGGGACACTTGCGACGGAAAAACTGTTTTTT.